The 13 T cell receptor beta chains below all came from one sample that was sequenced in a study of CD8+ T cells in alopecia areata. The sequencing template was cDNA reverse transcribed from extracted RNA. Only in-frame clones appear in the TCRdb table, and some are missing; sequencing was by immunoSEQ multiplex PCR. This sample carries some 190,000 clones, more than 55% of them seen once, and the ten largest clones take under 1.5%. Treatment indicated: oral pan-JAK inhibitor, 5-10 mg twice daily. Sequencing was performed on CD4+ T cells sorted from blood, taken around week 50, from a patient treated with tofacitinib. These receptors were obtained from a human donor with alopecia areata.

This chain connects TRBV11-2 to TRBJ2-5; TRBD2 is a possible D gene (5 bases). V gave up 5 bases and J gave up 5 bases, with 9 bases separating them. Germline CDR1 and CDR2: SGHAT and FQNNGV. This CDR3 comprises 12 residues. CDR3 amino acids: CASSVGGETQYF. The DNA for the CDR3 is TGTGCCAGCAGCGTAGGCGGGGAGACCCAGTACTTC.

A few counts support this clone. V and J are TRBV10-3 and TRBJ1-6; a weak D match, TRBD1 (5 bases). Between the trimmed V and J ends, which lost 3 bases and 9 bases, there was a span of 18 bases. Germline V gives CDR1 ENHRY, CDR2 SYGVKD. The CDR3 covers 16 residues. The CDR3 loop is CAISDGRVQGSSPLHF. In DNA form, the CDR3 reads TGTGCCATCAGTGACGGCAGGGTCCAGGGATCTTCACCCCTCCACTTT.

This chain uses TRBV9 with TRBJ1-3; D uncertain. The germline gives CDR1 SGDLS, CDR2 YYNGEE. The CDR3 totals 11 residues. The V and J ends lost 5 bases and 8 bases respectively, with 8 bases between them. DNA of the CDR3: TGTGCCAGCAGTTCCGCCTACACCATATATTTT. This translates into CASSSAYTIYF.

This clone was counted only a few times. The chain combines TRBV7-3 with TRBJ1-2, with D possibly matching TRBD1 (6 bases). V gave up 5 bases and J gave up 7 bases, with 14 bases separating them. Germline lookup yields CDR1 SGHTA and CDR2 FQGTGA. CDR3 length: 13 residues. CDR3 loop: CASSQQGFGGYTF. DNA for the CDR3: TGTGCCAGCAGCCAACAGGGCTTCGGTGGCTACACCTTC.

This chain uses TRBV7-2 with TRBJ1-6, with a possible D match to TRBD1 (6 bases). Trimming took off 5 bases at V and 7 bases at J, with 15 bases between the two ends. CDR3 length: 15 residues. Germline CDR1 and CDR2: SGHTA and FQGNSA. The CDR3 is CASSPRAGENSPLHF. CDR3 in DNA: TGTGCCAGCAGCCCCAGAGCAGGGGAGAATTCACCCCTCCACTTT.

The chain recombines TRBV10-1 with TRBJ2-3; a weak D match, TRBD1 (6 bases). Germline lookup yields CDR1 WNHNN and CDR2 SYGVQD (reference sequence). Trimming took 6 bases from V and 0 from J, leaving 16 bases between them. This CDR3 is built from 16 residues. The CDR3 loop reads CASSSQGVRSTDTQYF. The CDR3 DNA is TGCGCCAGCAGCTCACAGGGCGTCCGGAGCACAGATACGCAGTATTTT.

This clone was picked up a small number of times. CDR3 protein: CASNRADSTDTQYF. In DNA, the CDR3 is TGTGCCAGCAATCGAGCGGACAGCACAGATACGCAGTATTTT. V usage is TRBV2 and J usage is TRBJ2-3; D might be TRBD2 (5 bases). This CDR3 is 14 amino acids long. Germline loops: CDR1 SNHLY, CDR2 FYNNEI. The V gene lost 7 bases and the J gene lost 0 bases, with 11 bases spanning the gap.

This chain connects TRBV18 to TRBJ2-4; the match to TRBD1 covers 9 bases. The CDR3 loop spans 14 amino acids. The V gene's germline CDR1 is KGHSH and CDR2 LQKENI. J was trimmed by 5 bases and V by 1 base; bases with no gene match: 0. The CDR3 coding sequence is TGTGCCAGCTCACCACGGGACAGGGAAAACATTCAGTACTTC. Its translation is CASSPRDRENIQYF.

This clone was detected a few times. The chain links TRBV29-1 to TRBJ1-2; no clear D. Germline CDR1 and CDR2: SQVTM and ANQGSEA. The CDR3 has 13 amino acids. V was clipped by 3 bases and J by 4 bases, with 12 bases between them. The CDR3 coding sequence is TGCAGCGTTGAGGATTCGGGGTTCTATGGCTACACCTTC. Translated, it gives CSVEDSGFYGYTF.

J is TRBJ1-2 and V is TRBV7-9, with a weak D call TRBD1 (6 bases). CDR3 length equals 13 residues. Germline V gives CDR1 SEHNR, CDR2 FQNEAQ (reference sequence). The V gene lost 6 bases and the J gene lost 6 bases, with 14 bases spanning the gap. The CDR3 bases are TGTGCCAGCAGGAGGGGACAAGAAGATGGCTACACCTTC. Translation gives CASRRGQEDGYTF.

The chain couples TRBV27 to TRBJ1-2; D call uncertain. The V gene's germline CDR1 is MNHEY and CDR2 SMNVEV (reference sequence). The ends were cut back, 2 bases at V and 8 bases at J, with 15 bases in the middle. The CDR3 spans 14 residues. The chain's CDR3 is CASSLDRRLAGYTF. CDR3 bases: TGTGCCAGCAGTTTAGATCGACGCCTCGCGGGCTACACCTTC.

The V and J genes are TRBV7-8 and TRBJ2-1; TRBD2 might be the D (6 bases). The CDR3 has 16 residues. V shed 1 base and J shed 6 bases, with 16 bases lying between them. Germline lookup yields CDR1 SGHVS and CDR2 FQNEAQ. The chain's CDR3 is CASSLDPGIGGNEQFF. The CDR3 DNA reads TGTGCCAGCAGCTTAGATCCGGGTATCGGGGGCAATGAGCAGTTCTTC. The variable domain in full, with the rest retrieved from reference TRBV7-8 and TRBJ2-1, is GAGVSQSPRYKVAKRGQDVALRCDPISGHVSLFWYQQALGQGPEFLTYFQNEAQLDKSGLPSDRFFAERPEGSVSTLKIQRTQQEDSAVYLCASSLDPGIGGNEQFFGPGTRLTVL.

This clone has a handful of counts. V gene TRBV10-3 combines with J gene TRBJ1-2; 8 bases agree with TRBD1. Germline loops: CDR1 ENHRY, CDR2 SYGVKD. CDR3 length equals 13 residues. J gave up 7 bases and V 6 bases, and 7 bases lay outside the gene matches. CDR3 sequence (DNA): TGTGCCATCAGGGAGGACAGGGAAAGTGGCTACACCTTC. It codes for CAIREDRESGYTF.